This paragraph covers one T cell receptor beta chain sequence. Source study methods: Using reference gene primer amplification, nucleated cell counts were estimated. Generated by immunoSEQ multiplex PCR, the TCRdb table keeps only in-frame clones and is missing some. V, J and clone size reflect that table, while D and trimming were determined from the DNA. The data contain approximately 210,000 clones, about 91% of them singletons. The germline V gene encodes CDR1 SGHDT and CDR2 YYEEEE. V gave up 4 bases and J gave up 3 bases, with 23 bases separating them. The CDR3 consists of 17 residues. The sample is drawn from a study of blood T cell repertoires in COVID-19. Study at large: The study drew acute and convalescent COVID-19 samples from the United States, Italy and Spain. The analysed material was cDNA or gDNA that came from T cells, B-cell-depleted T cells, or PBMCs.

The rearrangement links TRBV5-6 to TRBJ2-7; D not certain. The receptor comes from a young man with active or convalescent COVID-19. Sequenced sample: peripheral blood. The DNA of the CDR3 is TGTGCCAGCAGCCTTGCCAGCGAGTTCTTGGTTTTCTACGAGCAGTACTTC. This codes for CASSLASEFLVFYEQYF.